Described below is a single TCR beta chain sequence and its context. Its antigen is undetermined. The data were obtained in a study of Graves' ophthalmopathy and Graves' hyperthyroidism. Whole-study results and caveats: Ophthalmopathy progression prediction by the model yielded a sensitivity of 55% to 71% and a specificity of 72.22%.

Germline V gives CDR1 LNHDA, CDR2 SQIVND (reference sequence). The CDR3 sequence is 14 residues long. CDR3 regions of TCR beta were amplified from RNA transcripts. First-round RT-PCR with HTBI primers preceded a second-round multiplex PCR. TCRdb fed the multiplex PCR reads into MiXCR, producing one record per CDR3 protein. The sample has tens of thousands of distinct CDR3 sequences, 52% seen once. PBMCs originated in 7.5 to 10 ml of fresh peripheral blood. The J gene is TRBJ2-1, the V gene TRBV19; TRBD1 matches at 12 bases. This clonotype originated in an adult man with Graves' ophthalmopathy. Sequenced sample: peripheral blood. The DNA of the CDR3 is TGTGTTAGAACGGGACAGGGGGCTTACAATGAGCAGTTCTTC. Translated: CVRTGQGAYNEQFF.